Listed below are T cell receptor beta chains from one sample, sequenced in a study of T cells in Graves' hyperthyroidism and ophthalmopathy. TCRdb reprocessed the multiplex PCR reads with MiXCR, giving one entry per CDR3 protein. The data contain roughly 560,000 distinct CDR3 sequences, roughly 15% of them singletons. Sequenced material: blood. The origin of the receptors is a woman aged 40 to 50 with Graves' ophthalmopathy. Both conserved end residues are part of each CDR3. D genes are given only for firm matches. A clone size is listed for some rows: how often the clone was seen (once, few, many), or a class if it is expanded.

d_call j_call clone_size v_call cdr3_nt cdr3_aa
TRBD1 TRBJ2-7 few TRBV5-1 TGCGCCAGCAGCTTTGGCGACAGGGACACCTACGAGCAGTACTTC CASSFGDRDTYEQYF
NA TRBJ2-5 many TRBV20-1 TGCAGTGCGAGCGGAGAGAGCCGGGAGACCCAGTACTTC CSASGESRETQYF
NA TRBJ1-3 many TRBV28 TGTGCCAGCAGAGCATGGGGCCCTAGCTCTGGAAACACCATATATTTT CASRAWGPSSGNTIYF
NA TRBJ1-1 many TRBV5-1 TGCGCCAGCAGCTTGTCGACAGTGAACACTGAAGCTTTCTTT CASSLSTVNTEAFF
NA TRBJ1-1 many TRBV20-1 TGCAGTGCTAGAGATGTGAAGTTCGAAAGGGCTTTCTTT CSARDVKFERAFF
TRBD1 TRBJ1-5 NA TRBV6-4 TGTGCCAGCAGTGGAGACAGGGGAGGTTCCAATCAGCCCCAGCATTTT CASSGDRGGSNQPQHF
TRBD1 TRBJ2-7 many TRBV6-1 TGTGCCAGCAGTGAAGTCAGGGGGTTCGGCCCCTACGAGCAGTACTTC CASSEVRGFGPYEQYF
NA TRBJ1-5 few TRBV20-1 TGCAGTGCCGGGGAGGGCAATCAGCCCCAGCATTTT CSAGEGNQPQHF
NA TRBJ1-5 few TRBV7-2 TGTGCCAGCAGCTTAGAGAGGGGAGGCGAGCCCCAGCATTTT CASSLERGGEPQHF
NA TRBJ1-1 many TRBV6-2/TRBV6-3 TGTGCCAGCAGTTACGGGGGAGGGTTCAATACTGAAGCTTTCTTT CASSYGGGFNTEAFF
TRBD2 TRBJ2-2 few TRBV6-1 TGTGCCAGCACTCCAAGGGAGGGCCTCTGCACCGGGGAGCTGTTTTTT CASTPREGLCTGELFF
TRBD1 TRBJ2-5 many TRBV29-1 TGCAGCGTGGGGACAGGGCCAGAGACCCAGTACTTC CSVGTGPETQYF
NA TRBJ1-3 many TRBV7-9 TGTGCCAGCAGCTTAGTGGTATCTGGAAACACCATATGTTTT CASSLVVSGNTICF
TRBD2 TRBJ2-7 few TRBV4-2 TGTGCCAGCAGCCAACAGCTAGCGGCTAACTACGAGCAGTACTTC CASSQQLAANYEQYF
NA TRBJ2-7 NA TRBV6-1 TGTGCCAGCGGTACAGGCCCCTCCCACGAGCAGTACTTC CASGTGPSHEQYF
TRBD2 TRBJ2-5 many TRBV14 TGTGCCAGCAGCCACCGGCTAGCGGGAGTGGAGACCCAGTACTTC CASSHRLAGVETQYF
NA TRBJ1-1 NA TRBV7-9 TGTGCCAGCAGCTTAGCCTCCGTAGCCGAGAAGTTAGACTTT CASSLASVAEKLDF